Listed below are T cell receptor beta chains from one sample, sequenced in a study of T cells expressing NK-cell markers. Reprocessing the 5' RACE reads, TCRdb reports a single entry for every CDR3 protein and omits DNA. This sample contains more than 550 distinct CDR3 sequences. Sequencing was done on a sample of blood T cells: a sorted CD56 or NKG2C T cell subset, CD4+ or CD8+ T cells, or bulk PBMC T cells (not recorded which). The receptors were sampled from a woman aged 18 to 75 in good health. The CDR3 runs from the conserved cysteine through the conserved F or W. The order of the fields is J gene, V gene, clone size, CDR3 protein. Where a row states a size, it is once, few, many or the class of an expanded clone; other rows omit it.

J gene: TRBJ1-1
V gene: TRBV6-4
clone size: large
CDR3 protein: CASSDSETGLAFF

J gene: TRBJ2-2
V gene: TRBV6-4
clone size: medium-sized
CDR3 protein: CATSSESPSGGHTGELFF

J gene: TRBJ2-3
V gene: TRBV6-4
clone size: large
CDR3 protein: CASSASGETTDTQYF

J gene: TRBJ2-3
V gene: TRBV2
clone size: medium-sized
CDR3 protein: CAPPPAGGSPQYF

J gene: TRBJ2-3
V gene: TRBV4-3
clone size: large
CDR3 protein: CASSQDAVSYSPTDTQYF

J gene: TRBJ2-2
V gene: TRBV10-3
clone size: medium-sized
CDR3 protein: CAISESGHPTPGSCFF

J gene: TRBJ2-1
V gene: TRBV6-1
clone size: large
CDR3 protein: CASSEAMGGRGEQFF

J gene: TRBJ2-2
V gene: TRBV6-4
clone size: .
CDR3 protein: CASSDGAGTGELFF

J gene: TRBJ2-1
V gene: TRBV20-1
clone size: medium-sized
CDR3 protein: CSAKATVYNEQFF

J gene: TRBJ1-5
V gene: TRBV6-2/TRBV6-3
clone size: large
CDR3 protein: CASSYRPEAQPQHF

J gene: TRBJ1-2
V gene: TRBV12-3/TRBV12-4
clone size: large
CDR3 protein: CASSSGQGADGYTF

J gene: TRBJ2-5
V gene: TRBV6-4
clone size: medium-sized
CDR3 protein: CASSVSGSSETQYF

J gene: TRBJ2-5
V gene: TRBV11-2
clone size: medium-sized
CDR3 protein: CASSFTFGETQYF

J gene: TRBJ2-6
V gene: TRBV24-1
clone size: medium-sized
CDR3 protein: CATSDGGQGDAGANVLTF

J gene: TRBJ2-2
V gene: TRBV6-2/TRBV6-3
clone size: large
CDR3 protein: CATIPAQRENTGELFF

J gene: TRBJ2-1
V gene: TRBV6-4
clone size: large
CDR3 protein: CASSDSSGSYNEQFF

J gene: TRBJ2-5
V gene: TRBV20-1
clone size: medium-sized
CDR3 protein: CSAREGTGRETQYF

J gene: TRBJ2-3
V gene: TRBV20-1
clone size: large
CDR3 protein: CSASPGLADTDTQYF

J gene: TRBJ2-7
V gene: TRBV6-2/TRBV6-3
clone size: large
CDR3 protein: CASSRSELDEQYF

J gene: TRBJ2-3
V gene: TRBV4-2
clone size: medium-sized
CDR3 protein: CASSQVAGGGTDTQYF

J gene: TRBJ2-1
V gene: TRBV19
clone size: .
CDR3 protein: CASSIRWESSYNEQFF

J gene: TRBJ2-5
V gene: TRBV6-4
clone size: .
CDR3 protein: CASSPRQGAETQYF

J gene: TRBJ2-3
V gene: TRBV10-1
clone size: medium-sized
CDR3 protein: CASSEGGTHTDTQYF

J gene: TRBJ2-5
V gene: TRBV12-3/TRBV12-4
clone size: .
CDR3 protein: CASSFHPSSGTGGHLQETQYF

J gene: TRBJ1-1
V gene: TRBV20-1
clone size: large
CDR3 protein: CSANVGDTEAFF

J gene: TRBJ2-2
V gene: TRBV3-1
clone size: medium-sized
CDR3 protein: CASSQESGHPGELFF

J gene: TRBJ2-1
V gene: TRBV6-1
clone size: large
CDR3 protein: CASSEGSGSYNEQFF

J gene: TRBJ1-1
V gene: TRBV6-2/TRBV6-3
clone size: medium-sized
CDR3 protein: CASSKTESNTEAFF

J gene: TRBJ2-1
V gene: TRBV6-1
clone size: large
CDR3 protein: CASSEKLAGGDEQFF

J gene: TRBJ2-7
V gene: TRBV5-1
clone size: large
CDR3 protein: CASSLVWGPTYEQYF

J gene: TRBJ2-7
V gene: TRBV4-2
clone size: large
CDR3 protein: CASSQDGDGSASYEQYF

J gene: TRBJ2-2
V gene: TRBV21-1
clone size: .
CDR3 protein: CASYGTPDTGELFF

J gene: TRBJ2-5
V gene: TRBV20-1
clone size: medium-sized
CDR3 protein: CSARGYSAKETQYF

J gene: TRBJ1-2
V gene: TRBV6-5
clone size: large
CDR3 protein: CASSYGGEGYTF

J gene: TRBJ1-6
V gene: TRBV30
clone size: .
CDR3 protein: CAWSRTGDSSPLHF

J gene: TRBJ2-3
V gene: TRBV6-4
clone size: medium-sized
CDR3 protein: CASSPTSGGATDTQYF

J gene: TRBJ2-1
V gene: TRBV3-1
clone size: .
CDR3 protein: CASSQDTGSYNEQFF

J gene: TRBJ2-1
V gene: TRBV4-3
clone size: medium-sized
CDR3 protein: CASSQDSGTGGYEQFF

J gene: TRBJ1-1
V gene: TRBV6-4
clone size: .
CDR3 protein: CASSVTANTEAFF

J gene: TRBJ2-1
V gene: TRBV19
clone size: medium-sized
CDR3 protein: CASSSIPGQGDDEQFF

J gene: TRBJ2-7
V gene: TRBV10-3
clone size: medium-sized
CDR3 protein: CAISVDGESYEQYF

J gene: TRBJ2-2
V gene: TRBV5-1
clone size: medium-sized
CDR3 protein: CASMREPSGELFF

J gene: TRBJ2-5
V gene: TRBV4-2
clone size: medium-sized
CDR3 protein: CASSQHSGGASETQYF

J gene: TRBJ2-1
V gene: TRBV9
clone size: large
CDR3 protein: CASSVDAEAYNEQFF

J gene: TRBJ2-3
V gene: TRBV20-1
clone size: medium-sized
CDR3 protein: CSAKGLAGGDTDTQYF